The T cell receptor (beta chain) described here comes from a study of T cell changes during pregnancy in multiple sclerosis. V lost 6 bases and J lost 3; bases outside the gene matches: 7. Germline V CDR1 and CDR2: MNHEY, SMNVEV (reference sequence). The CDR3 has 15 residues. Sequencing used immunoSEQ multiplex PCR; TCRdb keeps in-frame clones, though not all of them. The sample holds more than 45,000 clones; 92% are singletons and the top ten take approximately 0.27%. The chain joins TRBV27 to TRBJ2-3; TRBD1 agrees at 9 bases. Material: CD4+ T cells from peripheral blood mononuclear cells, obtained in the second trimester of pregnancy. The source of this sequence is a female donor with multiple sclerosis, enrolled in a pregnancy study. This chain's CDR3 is CASSRQGGRTDTQYF. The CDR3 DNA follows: TGTGCCAGCAGCAGACAGGGGGGGCGTACAGATACGCAGTATTTT.